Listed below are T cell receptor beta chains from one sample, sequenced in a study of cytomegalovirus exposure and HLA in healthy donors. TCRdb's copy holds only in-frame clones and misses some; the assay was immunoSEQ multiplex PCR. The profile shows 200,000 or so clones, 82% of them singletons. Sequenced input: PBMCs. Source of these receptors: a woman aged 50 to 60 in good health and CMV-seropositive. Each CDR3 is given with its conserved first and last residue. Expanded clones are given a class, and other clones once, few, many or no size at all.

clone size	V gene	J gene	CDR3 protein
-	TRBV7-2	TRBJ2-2	CASSFGGRTGELFF
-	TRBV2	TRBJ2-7	CASTGSSYEQYF
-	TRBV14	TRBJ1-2	CASSLSRGPIGGYTF
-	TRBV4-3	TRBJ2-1	CASSQVWGVGGEQFF
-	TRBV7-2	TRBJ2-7	CASSSREPTYEQYF
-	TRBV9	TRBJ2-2	CASSVGGLAGKKTGELFF
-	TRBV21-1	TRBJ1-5	CASSKKTQRNQPQHF
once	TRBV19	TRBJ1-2	CASSLQGKGYTF
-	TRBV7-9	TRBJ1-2	CASSYRPGTGYDYGYTF
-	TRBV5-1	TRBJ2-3	CASSLGGSGTDTQYF
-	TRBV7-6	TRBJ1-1	CASSPIAGEWGTTEAFF
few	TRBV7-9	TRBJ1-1	CASSLVLNTEAFF
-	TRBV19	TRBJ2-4	CATSQTGGQYF
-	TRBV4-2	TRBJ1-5	CASSQDLLRNSNQPQHF
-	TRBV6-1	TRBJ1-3	CASRVRGEAGNTIYF
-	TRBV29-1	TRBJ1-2	CSVGGGAGYTF
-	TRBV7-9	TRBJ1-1	CASSLMGGGFGNTEAFF
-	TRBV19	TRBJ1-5	CASSGGAGSNQPQHF
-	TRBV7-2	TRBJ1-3	CASSWTGTGGFSGNTIYF
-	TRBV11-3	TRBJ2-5	CASSGGSETQYF
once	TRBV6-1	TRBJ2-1	CASSEAGNEQFF
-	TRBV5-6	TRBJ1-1	CASSRTGENTEAFF
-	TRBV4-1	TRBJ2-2	CASSPLAGGSTGELFF
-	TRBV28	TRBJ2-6	CASSSSTGGATGANVLTF
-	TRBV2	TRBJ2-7	CASRGRIYEQYF
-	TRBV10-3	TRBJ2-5	CAIGETGAQETQYF
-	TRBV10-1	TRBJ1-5	CATTWQGAGQPQHF
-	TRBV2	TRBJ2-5	CASTGTSKETQYF
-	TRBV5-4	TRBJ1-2	CASNEQGYNYGYTF
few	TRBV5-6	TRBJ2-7	CASSLNGEQYF
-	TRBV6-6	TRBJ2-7	CASSWTGFPNEQYF
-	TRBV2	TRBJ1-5	CASTGQQISNQPQHF
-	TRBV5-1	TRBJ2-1	CASSLVDSTSYNEQFF
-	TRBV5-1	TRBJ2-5	CASSVAGGVQETQYF
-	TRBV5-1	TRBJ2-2	CASSLSVGDTGELFF
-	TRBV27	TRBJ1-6	CASSFGGYNSPLHF
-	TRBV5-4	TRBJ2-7	CASSHGTGDYEQYF
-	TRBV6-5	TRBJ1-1	CASSYSNSQGNTEAFF
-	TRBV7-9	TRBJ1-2	CASSLERGQPGYTF
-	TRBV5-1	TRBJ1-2	CASIDLKGQPYGYTF
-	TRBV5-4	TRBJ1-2	CASSLGQGSGYTF